These 4 T cell receptor beta chains share one sample of origin, sequenced in a study of Graves' ophthalmopathy and Graves' hyperthyroidism. For repertoire sequencing, the TCR beta CDR3 regions were amplified from RNA transcripts. Investigators did first-round RT-PCR with HTBI primers, then second-round multiplex PCR. TCRdb recomputed calls from the multiplex PCR reads with MiXCR, one row per CDR3 protein. The table includes 350,000 to 400,000 distinct CDR3 sequences, 15% detected once. The sequenced sample was peripheral blood. These receptors were obtained from a woman younger than 35 with stable Graves' hyperthyroidism.

This clonotype was seen ten or more times. The rearrangement links TRBV12-3 or TRBV12-4 to TRBJ1-2; a possible D gene is TRBD1 (5 bases). Trimming took 6 bases from V and 2 from J, leaving 16 bases between them. The CDR3 has 15 residues. CDR3 amino acids: CASSLAAGGNYGYTF. In DNA, the CDR3 is TGTGCCAGCAGCCTGGCGGCGGGGGGGAACTATGGCTACACCTTC.

This clonotype was detected only a few times. The chain uses TRBV18 and TRBJ2-5; perhaps TRBD2 as D (5 bases). From germline, CDR1 is KGHSH and CDR2 LQKENI. Trimming cost V 3 bases and J 5 bases, with 19 bases left between them. The CDR3 is 16 amino acids. CDR3 region: CASSPMELGNLETQYF. CDR3 in DNA: TGTGCCAGCTCACCGATGGAGCTCGGGAATCTGGAGACCCAGTACTTC.

A note on this clonotype: Here the CDR3 omits its conserved ending phenylalanine or tryptophan, so a read error is the likely source. The DNA is left out, because the CDR3 cannot be placed on it with certainty; the CDR3 is given as TCRdb lists it. The CDR3 loop reads CASSQDSRGRDGYTY. This chain joins TRBV4-2 and TRBJ1-2. The CDR3 region is 15 residues in length, termini included. Per the germline V gene, CDR1 is LGHNA and CDR2 is YNFKEQ.

This clonotype was counted ten times or more. The chain joins TRBV6-1 to TRBJ2-7; the D is unclear. Between the trimmed V and J ends, which lost 6 bases and 3 bases, there was a span of 12 bases. The CDR3 totals 13 residues. CDR1 and CDR2 from the germline V gene are MNHNS and SASEGT. CDR3: CASSPTTVYEQYF. CDR3 sequence (DNA): TGTGCCAGCAGCCCTACCACCGTCTACGAGCAGTACTTC.